The 32 T cell receptor beta chains given below trace back to one sample, sequenced in a study of blood T cell repertoires in COVID-19. TCRdb keeps only in-frame clones here, not all; method: immunoSEQ multiplex PCR. Among about 160,000 clones listed, approximately 84% were seen once. Source material: peripheral blood. The receptors stem from a woman older than 75 with acute or convalescent COVID-19.

This clone occurred a few times. This chain uses TRBV11-3 with TRBJ1-1; D is uncertain. Germline assignment: CDR1 SGHNT and CDR2 YENEEA. The CDR3 loop spans 14 amino acids. V was pared by 5 bases and J by 2 bases, with 12 bases between. CDR3 protein: CASSPSSGNTEAFF. The CDR3 DNA reads as TGTGCCAGCAGCCCCTCATCAGGTAACACTGAAGCTTTCTTT. Full variable domain (missing parts from reference TRBV11-3 and TRBJ1-1): EAGVVQSPRYKIIEKKQPVAFWCNPISGHNTLYWYLQNLGQGPELLIRYENEEAVDDSQLPKDRFSAERLKGVDSTLKIQPAELGDSAVYLCASSPSSGNTEAFFGQGTRLTVV.

The chain couples TRBV5-4 to TRBJ2-5, with D possibly TRBD2 on 7 matching bases. The CDR3 covers 15 residues. Germline V gene data show CDR1 as SGHNT and CDR2 as YYREEE (reference sequence). Trimming took 4 bases from V and 4 from J, leaving 17 bases between them. The CDR3 sequence: CASSLGGAKGETQYF. For the CDR3, the DNA is TGTGCCAGCAGCCTAGGGGGGGCGAAGGGAGAGACCCAGTACTTC.

The CDR3 loop is CASSRIARGPEGLNQPQHF. The CDR3 region has the DNA TGTGCCAGCAGTCGTATTGCCCGCGGGCCAGAGGGACTTAATCAGCCCCAGCATTTT. The rearrangement joins TRBV28 to TRBJ1-5; D is possibly TRBD1 (5 bases). In germline, CDR1 is MDHEN, CDR2 SYDVKM. V dropped 5 bases and J dropped 4 bases, with 27 bases sitting between them. This CDR3 is 19 amino acids long.

This chain joins TRBV7-2 and TRBJ2-3, with a possible D match to TRBD2 (6 bases). V gave up 6 bases and J gave up 0 bases, with 13 bases separating them. The CDR3 spans 15 residues. The germline V gene has CDR1 SGHTA and CDR2 FQGNSA. Written as DNA, the CDR3 is TGTGCCAGCAGGCCTACTAGCAGTAGCACAGATACGCAGTATTTT. Translation gives CASRPTSSSTDTQYF.

The V gene is TRBV20-1, the J gene TRBJ2-3, with D unclear. The ends were cut back, 5 bases at V and 5 bases at J, with 5 bases in the middle. Germline assignment: CDR1 DFQATT and CDR2 SNEGSKA (reference sequence). The CDR3 consists of 10 residues. The DNA of the CDR3 is TGCAGTGCTGTAATAGATACGCAGTATTTT. This gives the protein CSAVIDTQYF.

This chain uses TRBV5-6 with TRBJ1-5; D ambiguous. Germline V lookup: CDR1 SGHDT, CDR2 YYEEEE. This CDR3 region has 13 residues. V was cut by 3 bases and J by 4 bases, with 8 bases left in between. The CDR3 is CASSSYRNQPQHF. The CDR3, as DNA: TGTGCCAGCAGCTCCTACCGAAATCAGCCCCAGCATTTT.

The chain links TRBV28 to TRBJ1-5; the match to TRBD1 covers 8 bases. The V and J ends lost 6 bases and 7 bases, in that order; junction bases with no gene match: 11. This CDR3 is 15 amino acids long. Germline-derived CDR1 and CDR2 are MDHEN and SYDVKM. In DNA form, the CDR3 reads TGTGCCAGCAGCACAGCGGACAGGGAAGTCCAGCCCCAGCATTTT. Translation: CASSTADREVQPQHF.

The chain links TRBV25-1 to TRBJ2-5; D gene unclear. Between the trimmed V and J ends, which lost 1 base and 5 bases, there was a span of 8 bases. In germline, CDR1 is MGHDK, CDR2 SYGVNS. The CDR3 spans 13 residues. CDR3 sequence: CASSEWNSETQYF. DNA of the CDR3: TGTGCCAGCAGTGAATGGAATAGCGAGACCCAGTACTTC.

The chain has TRBV11-2 and TRBJ2-6; TRBD1 matches 8 bases. Germline-derived CDR1 and CDR2 are SGHAT and FQNNGV. The CDR3 has 19 residues. V lost 6 bases, J lost 0 bases, and 13 bases stayed unmatched. The CDR3 DNA follows: TGTGCCAGCAGGTCCGACAGGGGCTTTCTTAACTCTGGGGCCAACGTCCTGACTTTC. This codes for CASRSDRGFLNSGANVLTF.

The J gene is TRBJ1-4, the V gene TRBV6-5; D is ambiguous. V was cut by 6 bases and J by 0 bases, with 11 bases left in between. The CDR3 totals 15 residues. Germline V gene sequence: CDR1 MNHEY, CDR2 SVGAGI. The CDR3 region has the DNA TGTGCCAGCAGGGCAACAGTTGCAACTAATGAAAAACTGTTTTTT. It codes for CASRATVATNEKLFF.

This chain uses TRBV5-1 with TRBJ2-1; D possibly corresponds to TRBD1 (5 bases). V lost 0 bases to trimming and J lost 8 bases, with 15 bases between them. The CDR3 sequence is 15 residues long. In germline, CDR1 is SGHRS, CDR2 YFSETQ. The chain's CDR3 is CASSLGGRQGDEQFF. The CDR3 DNA is TGCGCCAGCAGCTTGGGGGGCCGACAAGGTGATGAGCAGTTCTTC.

The V gene is TRBV5-4, the J gene TRBJ1-1, with 11 nucleotides matching TRBD1. The CDR3 has 14 residues. The V gene end was trimmed by 4 bases and the J gene end by 4 bases; junction bases not matched to a gene: 3. The germline V gene has CDR1 SGHNT and CDR2 YYREEE (reference sequence). CDR3 DNA: TGTGCCAGCAGCCGGACAGGGGGCGGCACTGAAGCTTTCTTT. Protein: CASSRTGGGTEAFF.

The chain is built from TRBV4-1 and TRBJ1-2; 7 bases align to TRBD1. Germline V CDR1 and CDR2: MGHRA, YSYEKL. V lost 4 bases and J lost 2; bases outside the gene matches: 7. The CDR3 sequence is 15 residues long. CDR3 sequence reads: CASSRTPGQNYGYTF. The CDR3 coding sequence is TGCGCCAGCAGCCGAACCCCGGGACAGAACTATGGCTACACCTTC.

The V gene is TRBV6-1, the J gene TRBJ1-1; D is unresolved. The CDR3 runs to 12 residues. V lost 2 bases to trimming and J lost 7 bases, with 8 bases between them. Germline V gene data show CDR1 as MNHNS and CDR2 as SASEGT. This CDR3 is CASSELSGEAFF. CDR3 DNA: TGTGCCAGCAGTGAATTGAGTGGTGAAGCTTTCTTT.

This clone has a handful of counts. This rearrangement joins TRBV4-1 to TRBJ2-1; 9 positions match TRBD2. Germline loops: CDR1 MGHRA, CDR2 YSYEKL. The V segment lost 1 base and the J segment 7 bases; nucleotides outside the gene matches: 11. The CDR3 runs to 17 residues. The DNA of the CDR3 is TGCGCCAGCAGCCAAGGCCTACTAGCGGGTAAACGGAATGAGCAGTTCTTC. Its protein product is CASSQGLLAGKRNEQFF.

The V gene is TRBV7-2, the J gene TRBJ2-1, with TRBD2 identical over 9 bases. The V and J ends lost 5 bases and 4 bases, in that order; junction bases with no gene match: 6. The CDR3 is made up of 15 amino acids. The germline V gene has CDR1 SGHTA and CDR2 FQGNSA. CDR3 nucleotides: TGTGCCAGCAGCCCGGCTAGCGGGGCTTACAATGAGCAGTTCTTC. Translation gives CASSPASGAYNEQFF.

The chain recombines TRBV12-3 or TRBV12-4 with TRBJ1-2, with 7 bases aligning to TRBD1. Trimming cost V 5 bases and J 4 bases; bases outside gene matches: 1. CDR3 length: 12 residues. CDR3 sequence (DNA): TGTGCCAGCAGTGGGACAGCCTATGGCTACACCTTC. Protein sequence: CASSGTAYGYTF.

The gene calls are TRBV12-5 and TRBJ2-1; 9 bases match TRBD2. Germline-derived CDR1 and CDR2 are LGHNT and FRNRAP. The V segment lost 1 base and the J segment 4 bases; nucleotides outside the gene matches: 2. The length of the CDR3 is 15 residues. CDR3 nucleotides: TGTGCTAGTGGTTTGGGGCGGGAGGGTTACAATGAGCAGTTCTTC. The encoded protein is CASGLGREGYNEQFF.

The rearrangement joins TRBV2 to TRBJ2-1; tentatively, D is TRBD2 (7 bases). CDR3 length: 14 residues. Germline CDR1 reads SNHLY; CDR2 reads FYNNEI. Trimming removed 3 bases from V and 7 bases from J, with 13 bases in between. The CDR3 DNA follows: TGTGCCAGCAGTGATAGGACAGCGGGGAATGAGCAGTTCTTC. Its protein is CASSDRTAGNEQFF.

The chain is built from TRBV4-1 and TRBJ2-3; weak D call: TRBD2 (5 bases). The CDR3 sequence is 14 residues long. The V end lost 1 base, the J end lost 4 bases, and 9 bases lay between the germline ends. Germline values: CDR1 MGHRA, CDR2 YSYEKL. The CDR3, as DNA: TGCGCCAGCAGCCAAGGGTGGGGAGCAGATACGCAGTATTTT. It specifies CASSQGWGADTQYF.

The rearrangement links TRBV28 to TRBJ1-4; D might be TRBD1 (6 bases). Germline lookup yields CDR1 MDHEN and CDR2 SYDVKM. The length of the CDR3 is 12 residues. V lost 6 bases and J 8 bases, leaving 10 bases between the germline ends. CDR3 region: CASRDSQEKLFF. CDR3 sequence (DNA): TGTGCCAGCAGGGACAGCCAAGAAAAACTGTTTTTT.

This chain links TRBV5-1 with TRBJ1-6; 8 nucleotides align to TRBD1. This CDR3 has 16 residues. Unmatched junction bases numbered 8, after V lost 0 bases and J lost 9 bases. Looked up from germline, CDR1 is SGHRS and CDR2 is YFSETQ. This CDR3 reads CASSLAGQGDFSPLHF. In DNA, the CDR3 is TGCGCCAGCAGCTTGGCCGGACAGGGAGACTTTTCACCCCTCCACTTT.

The chain joins TRBV7-9 to TRBJ2-1, with 8 bases fitting TRBD2. This CDR3 has 13 residues. Trimming at V came to 3 bases and at J to 8 bases, leaving 3 bases not matched to a gene. Looked up from germline, CDR1 is SEHNR and CDR2 is FQNEAQ (reference sequence). CDR3 bases: TGTGCCAGCAGCTTTAGCGGGGACGATGAGCAGTTCTTC. Protein: CASSFSGDDEQFF.

The V call is TRBV6-1, the J call TRBJ2-1; TRBD2 is a possible D gene (5 bases). Trimming stripped 1 base from V and 6 bases from J, with 13 bases between. The CDR3 sequence is 15 residues long. CDR1 is MNHNS, CDR2 SASEGT, per germline. In DNA form, the CDR3 reads TGTGCCAGCAGTGAAGGTATTCGGGCGGGCAATGAGCAGTTCTTC. It translates to CASSEGIRAGNEQFF.

In this sample, this clone turned up a few times. V gene TRBV18 combines with J gene TRBJ1-2; 7 nucleotides line up with TRBD1. Germline-derived CDR1 and CDR2 are KGHSH and LQKENI. Trimming cost V 2 bases and J 8 bases; bases outside gene matches: 5. This CDR3 comprises 13 residues. DNA of the CDR3: TGTGCCAGCTCACCAGACAGGGAAAGGGGCTACACCTTC. Translated: CASSPDRERGYTF.

This clone was observed a few times. The V call is TRBV2, the J call TRBJ1-2; tentatively, D is TRBD1 (6 bases). Trimming removed 6 bases at V and 8 bases at J, with 16 bases between. Germline V CDR1 and CDR2: SNHLY, FYNNEI. This CDR3 has 13 residues. CDR3 sequence (DNA): TGTGCCAGCAGCGATGGGGGGGCTAGGGGCTACACCTTC. Amino acid sequence: CASSDGGARGYTF. The full variable domain, rest sourced from reference TRBV2 and TRBJ1-2, is EPEVTQTPSHQVTQMGQEVILRCVPISNHLYFYWYRQILGQKVEFLVSFYNNEISEKSEIFDDQFSVERPDGSNFTLKIRSTKLEDSAMYFCASSDGGARGYTFGSGTRLTVV.

The gene calls are TRBV12-1 and TRBJ2-3; the table's D call, TRBD2, was not checked against the DNA. TRBV12-1 is a known pseudogene. CDR3 length: 16 residues. In DNA form, the CDR3 reads TGTGCCAGCAGCTTTGAAAGGACTAGGAACACAGATACGCAGTATTTT. This sequence encodes CASSFERTRNTDTQYF.

This clone came up a few times. The chain has TRBV7-2 and TRBJ2-3; the D is unclear. Trimming left V 4 bases short and J 8 bases short, with 10 bases between. This CDR3 has 12 amino acids. CDR1 SGHTA and CDR2 FQGNSA come from the germline V gene. In DNA form, the CDR3 reads TGTGCCAGCAGCTCACCTCCGGGTACGCAGTATTTT. It encodes CASSSPPGTQYF.

CDR3 loop: CSASGGNQPQHF. The CDR3 coding sequence is TGCAGTGCTAGTGGCGGCAATCAGCCCCAGCATTTT. This rearrangement joins TRBV20-1 to TRBJ1-5; D is unclear. The CDR3 runs 12 residues. Germline V CDR1 and CDR2: DFQATT, SNEGSKA (reference sequence). The V end lost 3 bases, the J end lost 2 bases, and 5 bases lay between the germline ends.

The chain employs TRBV11-2 and TRBJ2-5; D is perhaps TRBD2 (6 bases). CDR3 length: 14 amino acids. CDR1 and CDR2 from the germline V gene are SGHAT and FQNNGV. V was clipped by 3 bases and J by 5 bases, with 13 bases between them. The CDR3 loop reads CASSFVGGGETQYF. Here the CDR3 DNA reads TGTGCCAGCAGCTTCGTCGGGGGTGGGGAGACCCAGTACTTC.

In nucleotides, the CDR3 is TGTGCCAGCAGCTTAGAGGACAGGGAAGCTTTCTTT. This sequence encodes CASSLEDREAFF. The J gene is TRBJ1-1, the V gene TRBV11-2, with 7 bases matching TRBD1. Germline V gene data show CDR1 as SGHAT and CDR2 as FQNNGV. J was trimmed by 8 bases and V by 0 bases; bases with no gene match: 0. This CDR3 spans 12 amino acids.

The chain uses TRBV27 and TRBJ1-1; weak D call: TRBD1 (6 bases). Deletions cut 2 bases from V and 4 bases from J, with 8 bases between. The CDR3 is made up of 13 amino acids. CDR1 and CDR2 from the germline V gene are MNHEY and SMNVEV (reference sequence). The CDR3 is CASSLGGPTEAFF. The CDR3 DNA reads as TGTGCCAGCAGTTTAGGGGGCCCCACTGAAGCTTTCTTT.